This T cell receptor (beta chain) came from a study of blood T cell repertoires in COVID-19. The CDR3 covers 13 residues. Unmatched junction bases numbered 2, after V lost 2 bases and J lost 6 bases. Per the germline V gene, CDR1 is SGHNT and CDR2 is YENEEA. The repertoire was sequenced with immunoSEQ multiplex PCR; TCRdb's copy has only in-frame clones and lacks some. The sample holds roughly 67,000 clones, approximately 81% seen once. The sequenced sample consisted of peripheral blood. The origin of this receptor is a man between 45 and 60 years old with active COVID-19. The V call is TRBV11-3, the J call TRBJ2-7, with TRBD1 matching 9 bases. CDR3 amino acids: CASSLTGGGEQYF. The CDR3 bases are TGTGCCAGCAGCTTAACAGGGGGCGGCGAGCAGTACTTC.